This T cell receptor beta chain came from a study of OX40 agonist ivuxolimab in advanced cancers. Study-level background: Ivuxolimab was an agonistic, fully human IgG2 monoclonal antibody directed against OX40 (CD134), a costimulatory receptor. Intravenous ivuxolimab was administered to patients every 2 weeks at six dose levels: 0.01, 0.1, 0.3, 1.5, 3 and 10 mg/kg. Among the 50 to 55 dose-escalation patients, about 19 had hepatocellular carcinoma, 15 or so melanoma, 9 renal cell carcinoma and 9 head and neck cancer. A male proportion of approximately 83% and a mean age of about 60 years, ranging from about 23 to 79, were recorded for the dose-escalation cohort. Prior anti-PD-1, anti-PD-L1 or anti-CTLA-4 therapy was permitted, and checkpoint inhibitors had been received by around 39% of dose-escalation patients. Partial responses occurred in three dose-escalation patients, of whom one had hepatocellular carcinoma and two had cutaneous melanoma. The point of sequencing TCRbeta in the periphery was to test whether ivuxolimab changed TCR sequence diversity and drove clonal T-cell expansion. The paper describes the monotherapy dose-escalation part (N ≈ 52 patients) of the phase I trial of ivuxolimab. Paper-wide results and their limitations: At doses from 0.1 to 3.0 mg/kg, clonal expansion was seen in both CD4+ and CD8+ blood T cells between baseline and week 6. Low levels of normalized T-cell clonal expansion were also seen in some patients who did not respond. In the 0.1-3.0 mg/kg groups, partial responders had among the lowest normalized peripheral clonal expansion, particularly in CD8+ T cells. The antigen specificity of the clonally expanded peripheral T cells was not determined. After ivuxolimab, more expanded clones were found on average in CD8+ T cells than in CD4+ T cells.

Patients with autoimmune disease history or receiving systemic immunosuppression were excluded from the trial. Peripheral blood for TCR sequencing was collected from all dose cohorts at baseline, on cycle 4 day 1, and on cycle 7 day 1. The samples were taken from a phase I, first-in-human, multicenter, open-label dose-escalation trial of ivuxolimab. Adults with locally advanced or metastatic head and neck squamous cell, hepatocellular, melanoma or renal cell carcinoma were enrolled in the trial. Before TCR sequencing, CD4+ T cells and CD8+ T cells from peripheral blood were sorted into separate populations. CDR1 and CDR2 are read off the germline V gene as SGHRS and YFSETQ. V loses 2 bases at its end and J loses 5 bases; junction bases beyond the gene matches: 2. The CDR3 holds 14 amino acids from the cysteine to the phenylalanine. The CDR3 DNA has 42 bases and is translated from base 1. Genomic DNA was extracted from sorted cells for sequencing of the TCRbeta CDR3 region. TCRbeta CDR3 regions were sequenced using the immunoSEQ Assay. TCRdb mirrors the immuneACCESS table, restricted to in-frame sequences. Some clones are absent from its copies; in checked studies, under half trace to an unresolved V gene, and the reason for the others is unknown. Present in this sample are 55,000 to 80,000 clones, approximately 85% of which were seen just once. The ten largest make up about 1% of the sample.

Note on this clone: This clone's antigen is unknown. Per-nucleotide qualities are absent, and no much larger clonotype sits a single base away.

Sequences were derived from CD4+ or CD8+ T cells sorted from blood, sampled in a trial of the OX40 agonist ivuxolimab. The rearranged chain carries TRBV5-1 and TRBJ2-5, with TRBD1 matching 11 junction bases. The sequence was obtained from an adult with an advanced solid tumor such as melanoma, head and neck, liver or kidney cancer. The sequenced DNA: TGCGCCAGCAGCTTTGGGACAGGGGGGGAGACCCAGTACTTC. The resulting protein is CASSFGTGGETQYF.